Shown below are 27 T cell receptor beta chains from a single sample sequenced in a study of neurological immune-mediated disorders. TCRdb reprocessed the 5' RACE reads with MiXCR, giving one entry per CDR3 protein. In the table there are 25,000 to 35,000 distinct CDR3 sequences, roughly 12% of which are singletons. The sample taken for sequencing was PBMCs. The source of these receptors is an older woman in good health.

This clonotype was counted ten times or more. The V call is TRBV6-5, the J call TRBJ2-7; 7 nucleotides match TRBD2. Germline loops: CDR1 MNHEY, CDR2 SVGAGI. V dropped 0 bases and J dropped 7; count of bases not matched to a gene: 6. The CDR3 runs 14 residues. CDR3 bases: TGTGCCAGCAGTTACTCGAGCGGGGTTAGGGAGCAGTACTTC. This gives the protein CASSYSSGVREQYF.

This clonotype was seen repeatedly, ten times or more. This rearrangement joins TRBV5-1 to TRBJ2-1, with 7 bases fitting TRBD2. The germline gives CDR1 SGHRS, CDR2 YFSETQ. The V segment lost 2 bases and the J segment 5 bases; nucleotides outside the gene matches: 4. CDR3 length equals 14 residues. The CDR3 DNA reads as TGCGCCAGCAGCTTTGGCGGGGGTAACAATGAGCAGTTCTTC. This gives the protein CASSFGGGNNEQFF.

Many counts were recorded for this clonotype. V gene TRBV12-3 or TRBV12-4 combines with J gene TRBJ1-5; a possible D gene is TRBD1 (6 bases). Trimming stripped 5 bases from V and 1 base from J, with 12 bases between. This CDR3 comprises 15 residues. The CDR3 here is CASSLHDRSNQPQHF. DNA of the CDR3: TGTGCCAGCAGTCTCCACGACAGGAGCAATCAGCCCCAGCATTTT.

This clonotype came up many times. The V and J genes are TRBV19 and TRBJ1-1; tentative D call: TRBD1 (6 bases). Looked up from germline, CDR1 is LNHDA and CDR2 is SQIVND (reference sequence). This CDR3 is built from 13 residues. V was trimmed by 4 bases and J by 3 bases, leaving 9 bases between them. CDR3 coding DNA: TGTGCCAGTAGTAACAGGGCCTACACTGAAGCTTTCTTT. Encoded protein: CASSNRAYTEAFF.

There are many counts of this clonotype. CDR3 nucleotide sequence: TGCAGTGCACCTAATATTGGGGATTACAATGAGCAGTTCTTC. Its translation is CSAPNIGDYNEQFF. J is TRBJ2-1 and V is TRBV20-1; no clear D gene. Trimming removed 6 bases from V and 4 bases from J, with 16 bases in between. The CDR3 runs to 14 residues. The germline V gene has CDR1 DFQATT and CDR2 SNEGSKA (reference sequence).

This clonotype has more than one count but fewer than ten. The CDR3 DNA is TGTGCCAGCAGTTATCGGGGCTCCTACGAGCAGTACTTC. It yields the protein CASSYRGSYEQYF. The chain has TRBV6-5 and TRBJ2-7; D may be TRBD2 (5 bases). This CDR3 is 13 amino acids long. Per the germline V gene, CDR1 is MNHEY and CDR2 is SVGAGI. V was cut by 3 bases and J by 0 bases, with 6 bases left in between.

This clonotype appeared many times. This chain connects TRBV3-1 to TRBJ2-7; D perhaps matches TRBD1 (6 bases). The CDR3 runs to 15 residues. Looked up from germline, CDR1 is LGHDT and CDR2 is YNNKEL (reference sequence). The V gene lost 2 bases and the J gene lost 4 bases, with 15 bases spanning the gap. CDR3 coding DNA: TGTGCCAGCAGCCAATTAGGGGGTGTGGGGTACGAGCAGTACTTC. This gives the protein CASSQLGGVGYEQYF.

This clonotype has a count of ten or more. The genes are TRBV6-2 or TRBV6-3 and TRBJ2-2; perhaps TRBD1 as D (5 bases). Germline CDR1 and CDR2: MNHEY and SVGEGT. With 4 bases removed from V and 3 bases from J, the gap between germline ends came to 15 bases. This CDR3 comprises 16 residues. The CDR3 spells CASSFTGSGHTGELFF. The DNA for the CDR3 is TGTGCCAGCAGTTTTACAGGATCAGGACACACCGGGGAGCTGTTTTTT.

In this sample, this clonotype turned up a few times. This sequence joins TRBV7-2 and TRBJ2-2; D is possibly TRBD1 or TRBD2 (5 bases each). Trimming took off 5 bases at V and 3 bases at J, with 19 bases between the two ends. CDR1 and CDR2 from the germline V gene are SGHTA and FQGNSA. The CDR3 runs to 17 residues. The chain's CDR3 is CASSIFSLGEYTGELFF. The CDR3 DNA reads TGTGCCAGCAGCATATTCTCGCTGGGGGAATACACCGGGGAGCTGTTTTTT. Together with reference TRBV7-2 and TRBJ2-2, the CDR3 gives the full variable domain: GAGVSQSPSNKVTEKGKDVELRCDPISGHTALYWYRQSLGQGLEFLIYFQGNSAPDKSGLPSDRFSAERTGGSVSTLTIQRTQQEDSAVYLCASSIFSLGEYTGELFFGEGSRLTVL.

This clonotype was recorded many times. This sequence joins TRBV3-1 and TRBJ1-2, with a possible D match to TRBD1 (5 bases). The germline CDR1 and CDR2 sequences are LGHDT and YNNKEL (reference sequence). V was trimmed by 4 bases and J by 5 bases, leaving 14 bases between them. The CDR3 extends over 14 amino acids. The CDR3 protein is CASSRTGVIYGYTF. The CDR3 DNA reads TGTGCCAGCAGCCGCACAGGCGTGATTTATGGCTACACCTTC.

This clonotype was detected many times. The chain uses TRBV12-3 or TRBV12-4 and TRBJ1-5, with D unclear. CDR3 length equals 12 residues. V lost 5 bases and J 4 bases, leaving 6 bases between the germline ends. The CDR3 spells CASSPRNQPQHF. In DNA, the CDR3 is TGTGCCAGCAGTCCGAGAAATCAGCCCCAGCATTTT.

Many counts were recorded for this clonotype. This chain connects TRBV20-1 to TRBJ1-6; D not resolved. Trimming took 0 bases from V and 0 from J, leaving 6 bases between them. The CDR3 extends over 15 amino acids. Germline V lookup: CDR1 DFQATT, CDR2 SNEGSKA (reference sequence). The CDR3 DNA sequence: TGCAGTGCTAGAGATCGGGGCTCCTATAATTCACCCCTCCACTTT. It encodes CSARDRGSYNSPLHF.

This clonotype was counted at least ten times. The J gene is TRBJ1-1, the V gene TRBV20-1, with 7 bases fitting TRBD1. This CDR3 region has 12 residues. Germline V CDR1 and CDR2: DFQATT, SNEGSKA (reference sequence). V lost 6 bases to trimming and J lost 4 bases; unmatched junction nucleotides: 5. CDR3 DNA: TGCAGTGCCACGACAGGGCTCACTGAAGCTTTCTTT. Translation gives CSATTGLTEAFF.

The V and J genes are TRBV5-5 and TRBJ2-7; no reliable D call. This CDR3 region has 13 residues. Trimming took off 4 bases at V and 11 bases at J, with 19 bases between the two ends. CDR1 is SGHKS, CDR2 YYEKEE, per germline (reference sequence). In nucleotides, the CDR3 is TGTGCCAGCAGCGCACTTTGGTCCTACAAGAAGTACTTC. Amino acids: CASSALWSYKKYF.

This clonotype was recorded many times. V usage is TRBV9 and J usage is TRBJ2-7; D unresolved. The CDR3 consists of 13 residues. V lost 4 bases to trimming and J lost 3 bases, with 11 bases between them. In germline, CDR1 is SGDLS, CDR2 YYNGEE. As DNA, the CDR3 is TGTGCCAGCAGCACCCAAGGAGACTACGAGCAGTACTTC. Encoded protein: CASSTQGDYEQYF.

This clonotype was counted many times. The rearrangement joins TRBV20-1 to TRBJ2-2; D not resolved. The CDR3 spans 13 residues. CDR1 is DFQATT and CDR2 is SNEGSKA in the germline V gene (reference sequence). Trimming pared 1 base from V and 6 bases from J, leaving 9 bases between. The CDR3, as DNA: TGCAGTGCTAGAGGGGTGACATCCGGGGAGCTGTTTTTT. It is translated as CSARGVTSGELFF.

This clonotype was picked up many times. This chain uses TRBV5-1 with TRBJ1-2, with a weak D call TRBD1 (6 bases). Germline V gene lookup returns CDR1 SGHRS and CDR2 YFSETQ. V was shortened by 0 bases and J by 0 bases, with 15 bases between the two germline ends. There are 17 residues in the CDR3. The CDR3 region has the DNA TGCGCCAGCAGCTTGGGAGGCTTTGCAGGGGCTAACTATGGCTACACCTTC. The encoded protein is CASSLGGFAGANYGYTF.

This clonotype appeared once. The genes are TRBV19 and TRBJ1-6; a weak D match, TRBD1 (6 bases). Per germline, CDR1 LNHDA and CDR2 SQIVND (reference sequence). The CDR3 spans 14 residues. With 10 bases removed from V and 9 bases from J, the gap between germline ends came to 19 bases. The CDR3 DNA reads as TGTGCCACTACGGAACAGGGTATCGGTTCACCCCTCCACTTT. Amino acids: CATTEQGIGSPLHF. Full variable domain (missing parts from reference TRBV19 and TRBJ1-6): DGGITQSPKYLFRKEGQNVTLSCEQNLNHDAMYWYRQDPGQGLRLIYYSQIVNDFQKGDIAEGYSVSREKKESFPLTVTSAQKNPTAFYLCATTEQGIGSPLHFGNGTRLTVT.

There are many counts of this clonotype. The chain couples TRBV5-1 to TRBJ1-1, with D perhaps matching TRBD1 (5 bases). Trimming left V 8 bases short and J 0 bases short, with 20 bases between. The CDR3 spans 16 residues. Germline CDR1 and CDR2: SGHRS and YFSETQ. Written as DNA, the CDR3 is TGCGCCAGTAAACCGGGACGGTCAGATCTGAACACTGAAGCTTTCTTT. Translation gives CASKPGRSDLNTEAFF.

This clonotype was seen ten or more times. The V call is TRBV20-1, the J call TRBJ2-3; 8 bases are shared with TRBD2. Unmatched junction bases numbered 10, after V lost 2 bases and J lost 3 bases. This CDR3 region has 16 residues. Germline V gene sequence: CDR1 DFQATT, CDR2 SNEGSKA (reference sequence). The chain's CDR3 is CSARPGLGGRTDTQYF. The CDR3 DNA reads as TGCAGTGCTAGACCGGGACTAGGGGGTCGAACAGATACGCAGTATTTT.

This clonotype has at least ten counts. The chain carries TRBV9 and TRBJ1-2; 8 nucleotides line up with TRBD1. The CDR3 has 15 residues. Unmatched junction bases numbered 11, after V lost 6 bases and J lost 4 bases. The germline V gene encodes CDR1 SGDLS and CDR2 YYNGEE. The CDR3 is CASTLSGGWSYGYTF. CDR3 bases: TGTGCCAGCACCCTCTCAGGGGGCTGGAGCTATGGCTACACCTTC.

This clonotype was observed many times. V and J are TRBV5-1 and TRBJ2-5; 9 nucleotides match TRBD2. The V gene end was trimmed by 2 bases and the J gene end by 3 bases; junction bases not matched to a gene: 2. CDR3 length equals 14 residues. Per the germline V gene, CDR1 is SGHRS and CDR2 is YFSETQ. The CDR3 spells CASSFSGGEETQYF. The CDR3 DNA is TGCGCCAGCAGCTTTAGCGGGGGTGAAGAGACCCAGTACTTC.

This clonotype came up many times. The rearrangement uses TRBV15 and TRBJ2-5, with 8 positions matching TRBD1. V lost 5 bases to trimming and J lost 2 bases; unmatched junction nucleotides: 4. Germline-derived CDR1 and CDR2 are LNHNV and YYDKDF (reference sequence). CDR3 length equals 14 residues. The CDR3 DNA follows: TGTGCCACCAGCTCCCGGACAGGGCAAGAGACCCAGTACTTC. This translates into CATSSRTGQETQYF.

This clonotype was observed at least ten times. CDR3 in amino acids: CASSWSYPSYEQYF. For the CDR3, the DNA is TGTGCCAGCAGCTGGAGTTACCCCTCCTACGAGCAGTACTTC. The chain carries TRBV7-8 and TRBJ2-7; D is ambiguous. Germline lookup yields CDR1 SGHVS and CDR2 FQNEAQ. The V gene lost 4 bases and the J gene lost 0 bases, with 10 bases spanning the gap. This CDR3 comprises 14 residues.

In its sample, this clonotype was seen many times. The chain links TRBV5-5 to TRBJ2-5; possibly TRBD1 for D (6 bases). The CDR3 has 14 amino acids. V gave up 0 bases and J gave up 2 bases, with 8 bases separating them. Germline V gene data show CDR1 as SGHKS and CDR2 as YYEKEE (reference sequence). The chain's CDR3 is CASSLEDRQETQYF. The CDR3 DNA reads as TGTGCCAGCAGCTTGGAGGACAGACAAGAGACCCAGTACTTC.

The table lists this clonotype with many counts. The chain joins TRBV18 to TRBJ1-6, with no clear D. V shed 3 bases and J shed 3 bases, with 9 bases lying between them. Germline V gene data show CDR1 as KGHSH and CDR2 as LQKENI. The CDR3 contains 15 residues. CDR3 sequence (DNA): TGTGCCAGCTCACCCTACAGCCTCTATAATTCACCCCTCCACTTT. It encodes CASSPYSLYNSPLHF.

This clonotype was picked up many times. The chain is built from TRBV20-1 and TRBJ2-1, with TRBD1 identical over 10 bases. This CDR3 has 14 residues. The germline CDR1 and CDR2 sequences are DFQATT and SNEGSKA (reference sequence). V was pared by 2 bases and J by 4 bases, with 2 bases of the junction left unmatched. The CDR3 bases are TGCAGTGCTAGACTGGACAGGGGGTACAATGAGCAGTTCTTC. This codes for CSARLDRGYNEQFF.